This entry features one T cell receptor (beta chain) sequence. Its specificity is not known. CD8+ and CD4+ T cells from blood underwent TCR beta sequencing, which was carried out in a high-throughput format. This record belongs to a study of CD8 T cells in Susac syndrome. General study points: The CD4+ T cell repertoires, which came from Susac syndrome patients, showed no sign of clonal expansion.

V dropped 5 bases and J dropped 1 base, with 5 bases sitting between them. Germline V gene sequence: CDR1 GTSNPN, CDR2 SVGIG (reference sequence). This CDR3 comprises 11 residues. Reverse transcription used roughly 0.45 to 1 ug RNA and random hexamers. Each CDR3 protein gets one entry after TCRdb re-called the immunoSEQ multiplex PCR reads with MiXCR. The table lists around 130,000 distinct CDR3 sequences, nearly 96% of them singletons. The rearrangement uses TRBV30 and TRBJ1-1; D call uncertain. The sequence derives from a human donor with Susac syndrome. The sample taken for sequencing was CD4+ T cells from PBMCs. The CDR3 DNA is TGTGCCTGGGGATGGAACACTGAAGCTTTCTTT. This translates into CAWGWNTEAFF.